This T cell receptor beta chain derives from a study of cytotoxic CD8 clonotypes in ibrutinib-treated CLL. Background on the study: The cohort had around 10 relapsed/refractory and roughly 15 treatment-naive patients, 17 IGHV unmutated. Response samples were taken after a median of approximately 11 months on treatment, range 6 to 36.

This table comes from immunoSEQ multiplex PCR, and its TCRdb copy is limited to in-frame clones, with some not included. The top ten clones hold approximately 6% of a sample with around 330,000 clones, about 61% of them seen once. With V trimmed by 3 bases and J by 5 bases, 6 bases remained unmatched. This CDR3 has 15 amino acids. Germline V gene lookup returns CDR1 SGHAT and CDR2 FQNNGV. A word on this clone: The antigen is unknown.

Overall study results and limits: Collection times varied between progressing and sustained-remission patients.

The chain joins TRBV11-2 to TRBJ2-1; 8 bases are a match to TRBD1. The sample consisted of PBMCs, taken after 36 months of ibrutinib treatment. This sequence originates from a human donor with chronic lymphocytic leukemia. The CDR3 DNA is TGTGCCAGCAGCTTCGGCAGGGGGCCCGACAATGAGCAGTTCTTC. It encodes CASSFGRGPDNEQFF.